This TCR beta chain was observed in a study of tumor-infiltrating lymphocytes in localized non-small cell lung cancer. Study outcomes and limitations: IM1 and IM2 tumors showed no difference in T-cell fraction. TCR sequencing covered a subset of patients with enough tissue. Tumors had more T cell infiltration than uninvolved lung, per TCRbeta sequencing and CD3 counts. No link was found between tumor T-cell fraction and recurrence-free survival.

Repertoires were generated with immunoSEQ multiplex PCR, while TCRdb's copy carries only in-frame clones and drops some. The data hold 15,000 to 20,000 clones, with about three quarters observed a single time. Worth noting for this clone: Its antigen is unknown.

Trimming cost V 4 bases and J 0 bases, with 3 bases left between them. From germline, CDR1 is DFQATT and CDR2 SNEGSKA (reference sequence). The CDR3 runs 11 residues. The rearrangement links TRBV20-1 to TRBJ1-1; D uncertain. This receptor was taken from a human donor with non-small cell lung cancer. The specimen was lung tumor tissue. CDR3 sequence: CSAILNTEAFF. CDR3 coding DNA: TGCAGTGCTATCCTGAACACTGAAGCTTTCTTT.